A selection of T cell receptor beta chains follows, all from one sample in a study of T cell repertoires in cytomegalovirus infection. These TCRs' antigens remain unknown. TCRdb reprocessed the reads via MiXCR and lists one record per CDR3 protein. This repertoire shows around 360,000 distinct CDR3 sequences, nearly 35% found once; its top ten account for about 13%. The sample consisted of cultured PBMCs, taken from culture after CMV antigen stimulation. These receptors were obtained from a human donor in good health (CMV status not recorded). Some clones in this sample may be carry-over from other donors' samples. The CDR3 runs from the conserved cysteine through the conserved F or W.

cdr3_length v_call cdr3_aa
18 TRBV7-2 CASSLKLAGFLRADTQYF
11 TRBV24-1 CATSSLTEAFF
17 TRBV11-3 CASSLAVAGPNTGELFF
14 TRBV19 CASKSGTVNTEAFF
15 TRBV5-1 CASSLGRTGATEAFF
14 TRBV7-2 CASSLGQGPDEEFF
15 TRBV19 CASSISGRREETQYF
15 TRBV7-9 CASSSTSGVYNEQFF
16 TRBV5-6 CASSWTLGLVRYEQYF
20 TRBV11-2 CASSLRLAGGTEIAKNIQYF
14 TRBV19 CASRRGRVDTEAFF
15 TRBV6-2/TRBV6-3 CASSYPRLAVVEQYF
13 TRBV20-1 CSARASWGMATGF
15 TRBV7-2 CASSLSGLVAEPQHF
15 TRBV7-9 CASSSAGLATDTQYF
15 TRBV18 CASSPLTGDRTEAFF
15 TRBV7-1 CASSAAGTPYNEQFF
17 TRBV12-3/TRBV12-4 CASSLGTSRLYPDEQFF
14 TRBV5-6 CASSSGWANEKLFF
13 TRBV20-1 CSASPQINQPQHF
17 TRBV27 CASSAGLAGSSYNEQFF
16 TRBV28 CASSLLAGATQETQYF
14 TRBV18 CASSPGTPGVEQFF
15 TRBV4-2 CASSQGAGAYNEQFF
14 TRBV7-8 CASSRQGWNTEAFF
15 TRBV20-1 CSARVLGHSGNTIYF
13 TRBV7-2 CASSPGGANVLTF
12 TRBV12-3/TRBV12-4 CASSLYGNTQYF
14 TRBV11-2 CASSSGTIQETQYF
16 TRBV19 CASHRDRVVGANVLTF
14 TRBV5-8 CASSPRANNSPLHF
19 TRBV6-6 CASSYPTPLDKDTGDTQYF
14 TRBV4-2 CASSRPAGTDTQYF
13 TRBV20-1 CSARALLGSRFYF
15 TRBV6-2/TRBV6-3 CASSFYSSWNTEAFF
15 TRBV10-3 CAISPGGGQDTEAFF
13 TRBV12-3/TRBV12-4 CASSLPRGETQYF
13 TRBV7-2 CASSRWTNYEQYF
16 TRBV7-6 CASSLDGTEAYNEQFF
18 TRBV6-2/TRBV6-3 CASSTAGQGRVRNTEAFF
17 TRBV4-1 CASSRRSLTGETDTQYF
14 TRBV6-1 CASSTVQGDTEAFF
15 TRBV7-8 CASNPYSGGGNEQFF
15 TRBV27 CASRWLALGGNEQFF
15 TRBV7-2 CASSFLSRLNTEAFF
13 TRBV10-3 CAISTTDYNEQFF
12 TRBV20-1 CSARDLSPRGYF
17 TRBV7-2 CASSLAGAAPQGETQYF
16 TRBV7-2 CASSLVGSVPTYTQYF
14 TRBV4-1 CASSQGRGGDTQYF
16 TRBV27 CASSLFRPSGGDEQFF